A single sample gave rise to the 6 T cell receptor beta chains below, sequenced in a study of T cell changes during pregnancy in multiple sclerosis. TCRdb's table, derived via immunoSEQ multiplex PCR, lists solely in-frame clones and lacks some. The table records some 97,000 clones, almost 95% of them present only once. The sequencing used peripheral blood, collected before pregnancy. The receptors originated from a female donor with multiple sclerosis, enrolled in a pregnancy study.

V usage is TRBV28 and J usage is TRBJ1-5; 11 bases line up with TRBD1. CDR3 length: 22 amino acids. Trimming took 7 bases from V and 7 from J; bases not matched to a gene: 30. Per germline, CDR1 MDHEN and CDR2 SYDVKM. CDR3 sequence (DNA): TGTGCCAGCACCGAGACGGGGGTGCGGGACAGGGGGGTCCCCCAATTGGAACAGCCCCAGCATTTT. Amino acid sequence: CASTETGVRDRGVPQLEQPQHF.

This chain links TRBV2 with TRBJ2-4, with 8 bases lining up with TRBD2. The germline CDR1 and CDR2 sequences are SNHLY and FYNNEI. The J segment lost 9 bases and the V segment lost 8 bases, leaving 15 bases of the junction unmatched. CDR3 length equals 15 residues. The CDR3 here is CASGEDGRAAGIQYF. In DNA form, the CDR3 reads TGTGCCAGCGGAGAGGACGGGAGGGCCGCGGGCATTCAGTACTTC.

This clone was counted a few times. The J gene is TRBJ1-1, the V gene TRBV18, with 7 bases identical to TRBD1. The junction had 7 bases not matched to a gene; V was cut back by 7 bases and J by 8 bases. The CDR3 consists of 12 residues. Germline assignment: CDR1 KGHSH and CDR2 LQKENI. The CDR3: CASFTSRGEAFF. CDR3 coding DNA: TGTGCCAGCTTCACTTCCAGGGGGGAAGCTTTCTTT.

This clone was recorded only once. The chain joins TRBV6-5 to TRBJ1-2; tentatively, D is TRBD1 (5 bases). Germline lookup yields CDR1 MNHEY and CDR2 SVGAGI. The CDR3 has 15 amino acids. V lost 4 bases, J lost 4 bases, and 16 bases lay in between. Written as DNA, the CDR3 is TGTGCCAGCAGTTCCGTCCTACAGGAACCCTATGGCTACACCTTC. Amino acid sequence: CASSSVLQEPYGYTF.

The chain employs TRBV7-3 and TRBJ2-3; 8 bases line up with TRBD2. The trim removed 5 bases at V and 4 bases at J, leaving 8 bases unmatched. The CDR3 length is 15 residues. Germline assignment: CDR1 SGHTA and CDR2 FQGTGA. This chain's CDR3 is CASSPVPGGPDTQYF. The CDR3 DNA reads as TGTGCCAGCAGCCCAGTCCCGGGAGGGCCAGATACGCAGTATTTT.

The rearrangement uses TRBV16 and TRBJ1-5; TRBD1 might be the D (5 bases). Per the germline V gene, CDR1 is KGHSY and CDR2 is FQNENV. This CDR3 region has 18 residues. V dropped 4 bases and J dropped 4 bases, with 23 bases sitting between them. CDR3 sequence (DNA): TGTGCCAGCAGCCCCGCCTTGGGAGGGGTGGTGAAGAATCAGCCCCAGCATTTT. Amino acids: CASSPALGGVVKNQPQHF.